This T cell receptor beta chain was profiled in a study of blood T cell repertoires in COVID-19. Study-level background: Sample material is recorded as cDNA or gDNA derived from T cells, B-cell-depleted T cells, or PBMCs.

Profiling relied on immunoSEQ multiplex PCR, and the TCRdb table lists in-frame clones only, not all of them. This table holds some 35,000 clones, approximately 90% found once. This sequence originates from a man in his 70s with active COVID-19. The source material was peripheral blood.

This CDR3 is CASSGPAGSGETQYF. In DNA, the CDR3 is TGTGCCAGTAGTGGGCCAGCGGGGTCGGGCGAGACCCAGTACTTC. The rearrangement links TRBV19 to TRBJ2-5; 7 nucleotides line up with TRBD2. CDR3 length: 15 residues. Germline V gives CDR1 LNHDA, CDR2 SQIVND (reference sequence). Unmatched junction bases numbered 11, after V lost 5 bases and J lost 5 bases.